Described below is a single T cell receptor (beta chain) sequence and its context. The source of the sample is a study of blood T cell repertoires in COVID-19. Study context: There were acute and convalescent COVID-19 samples, and they came from the United States, Italy and Spain. T cells, B-cell-depleted T cells, or PBMCs provided the cDNA or gDNA that served as material.

With 3 bases removed from V and 0 bases from J, the gap between germline ends came to 11 bases. The CDR3 is 15 residues long. Germline-derived CDR1 and CDR2 are SGHVS and FNYEAQ. Study processing details: Researchers report that nucleated cell counts were estimated from reference gene primer amplification. The assay was immunoSEQ multiplex PCR, and TCRdb's table has in-frame clones only and misses some. The V and J calls and clone size come from that table; D and trimming were worked out from the DNA. The sample has some 68,000 clones; around 91% are singletons. The sequence was obtained from a man aged 45-65 years with COVID-19, enrolled during active disease. Specimen: peripheral blood. V is TRBV7-6 and J is TRBJ2-5; D call uncertain. The CDR3 spells CASSFDGANQETQYF. The CDR3 bases are TGTGCCAGCAGCTTTGATGGAGCAAACCAAGAGACCCAGTACTTC.